These 24 T cell receptor beta chains were all obtained from the same sample, sequenced in a study of blood T cell repertoires in COVID-19. The table came from immunoSEQ multiplex PCR; TCRdb's copy has only in-frame clones and leaves some out. The data contain fewer than 350,000 clones, 75% to 85% of them singletons. The sequenced sample was peripheral blood. These receptors were collected from a human donor in a cohort sampled during active COVID-19.

The rearrangement links TRBV19 to TRBJ1-2; 11 bases match TRBD1. Germline V gene data show CDR1 as LNHDA and CDR2 as SQIVND (reference sequence). The CDR3 consists of 15 residues. V dropped 9 bases and J dropped 5; count of bases not matched to a gene: 11. For the CDR3, the DNA is TGTGCCAGCAAATCCGGACAGGGGGCAATTTATGGCTACACCTTC. It specifies CASKSGQGAIYGYTF.

The chain joins TRBV11-2 to TRBJ2-3, with TRBD2 matching over 7 bases. Unmatched junction bases numbered 7, after V lost 1 base and J lost 9 bases. The V gene's germline CDR1 is SGHAT and CDR2 FQNNGV. The CDR3 has 14 amino acids. The CDR3 loop is CASSLVPTRGTQYF. The CDR3 DNA follows: TGTGCCAGCAGCTTAGTGCCCACGCGGGGGACGCAGTATTTT.

The chain has TRBV29-1 and TRBJ2-2; the D is unclear. CDR3 length equals 16 residues. V lost 0 bases and J 4 bases, leaving 15 bases between the germline ends. Germline V gives CDR1 SQVTM, CDR2 ANQGSEA. In nucleotides, the CDR3 is TGCAGCGTTGAAGAAGACATAGGAAGGTCCACCGGGGAGCTGTTTTTT. This translates into CSVEEDIGRSTGELFF.

The chain joins TRBV9 to TRBJ2-6; 15 nucleotides match TRBD2. V shed 3 bases, J shed 4 bases, and the junction held 8 bases outside the gene matches. The CDR3 consists of 19 residues. The V gene's germline CDR1 is SGDLS and CDR2 YYNGEE. CDR3 DNA sequence: TGTGCCAGCAGCGCAGGACTAGCGGGGGGGCCGTTAGGGGCCAACGTCCTGACTTTC. Translation: CASSAGLAGGPLGANVLTF. Using reference TRBV9 and TRBJ2-6 for the parts outside the CDR3, the full variable domain is DSGVTQTPKHLITATGQRVTLRCSPRSGDLSVYWYQQSLDQGLQFLIQYYNGEERAKGNILERFSAQQFPDLHSELNLSSLELGDSALYFCASSAGLAGGPLGANVLTFGAGSRLTVL.

The J gene is TRBJ2-3, the V gene TRBV7-9; no definite D call. The CDR3 sequence is 14 residues long. Germline-derived CDR1 and CDR2 are SEHNR and FQNEAQ (reference sequence). The V and J ends lost 1 base and 4 bases respectively, with 9 bases between them. Written as DNA, the CDR3 is TGTGCCAGCAGCTTAGACGACTCCTCAGATACGCAGTATTTT. It codes for CASSLDDSSDTQYF.

V and J are TRBV14 and TRBJ1-3, with D hard to call. V was trimmed by 2 bases and J by 0 bases, leaving 8 bases between them. In germline, CDR1 is SGHDN, CDR2 FVKESK. The CDR3 contains 15 residues. CDR3 bases: TGTGCCAGCAGCCAACAGGTCATCTCTGGAAACACCATATATTTT. It specifies CASSQQVISGNTIYF. The full variable domain, completed using reference TRBV14 and TRBJ1-3, is EAGVTQFPSHSVIEKGQTVTLRCDPISGHDNLYWYRRVMGKEIKFLLHFVKESKQDESGMPNNRFLAERTGGTYSTLKVQPAELEDSGVYFCASSQQVISGNTIYFGEGSWLTVV.

CDR3 amino acids: CASSEQSFRQGGTEAFF. CDR3 DNA sequence: TGTGCCAGCAGTGAACAAAGCTTCCGACAGGGAGGCACTGAAGCTTTCTTT. This chain connects TRBV2 to TRBJ1-1; TRBD1 aligns across 7 bases. Germline values: CDR1 SNHLY, CDR2 FYNNEI. V lost 2 bases to trimming and J lost 4 bases; unmatched junction nucleotides: 13. The CDR3 runs 17 residues. Variable domain in full (rest from reference TRBV2 and TRBJ1-1): EPEVTQTPSHQVTQMGQEVILRCVPISNHLYFYWYRQILGQKVEFLVSFYNNEISEKSEIFDDQFSVERPDGSNFTLKIRSTKLEDSAMYFCASSEQSFRQGGTEAFFGQGTRLTVV.

The chain couples TRBV24-1 to TRBJ2-3; D is perhaps TRBD1 (5 bases). Trimming left V 7 bases short and J 5 bases short, with 24 bases between. CDR1 is KGHDR, CDR2 SFDVKD, per germline. This CDR3 has 17 residues. CDR3 region: CATSEYRGSLFKDTQYF. The CDR3 nucleotides read TGTGCCACCAGCGAATATAGGGGCAGTTTATTTAAAGATACGCAGTATTTT.

The rearrangement links TRBV12-5 to TRBJ1-2; a possible D gene is TRBD1 (6 bases). This CDR3 region has 15 residues. Deletions cut 6 bases from V and 1 base from J, with 15 bases between. Germline assignment: CDR1 LGHNT and CDR2 FRNRAP. The CDR3 DNA reads TGTGCTAGTGGATCCATACAGGGCGTTAACTATGGCTACACCTTC. Residues: CASGSIQGVNYGYTF.

The chain is built from TRBV29-1 and TRBJ2-2; 9 bases map to TRBD1. The germline V gene encodes CDR1 SQVTM and CDR2 ANQGSEA. This CDR3 has 18 residues. With 6 bases clipped from V and 4 bases from J, the junction kept 18 bases outside the gene matches. This CDR3 is CSVLVGEGDRVVTGELFF. The CDR3 DNA reads TGCAGCGTCCTAGTAGGCGAGGGGGACAGGGTAGTCACCGGGGAGCTGTTTTTT.

The genes are TRBV6-6 and TRBJ2-2; the D is unclear. This CDR3 has 12 residues. The germline V gene has CDR1 MNHNY and CDR2 SVGAGI (reference sequence). Trimming removed 8 bases at V and 5 bases at J, with 9 bases between. The CDR3 DNA sequence: TGTGCCAGCCTAATTACGACCGGGGAGCTGTTTTTT. Protein product: CASLITTGELFF.

This rearrangement joins TRBV28 to TRBJ1-2, with D unresolved. V was shortened by 8 bases and J by 2 bases, with 6 bases between the two germline ends. This CDR3 has 11 residues. Germline V gene sequence: CDR1 MDHEN, CDR2 SYDVKM. The CDR3 DNA follows: TGTGCCAGCGGCCTGAACTATGGCTACACCTTC. It is translated as CASGLNYGYTF.

This clone showed up just once. J is TRBJ2-1 and V is TRBV27; 14 nucleotides match TRBD2. Germline V gene lookup returns CDR1 MNHEY and CDR2 SMNVEV (reference sequence). With V trimmed by 10 bases and J by 2 bases, 4 bases remained unmatched. The CDR3 contains 15 residues. DNA of the CDR3: TGTGCCACCAGACTAGCGGGGGGGCCCTACAATGAGCAGTTCTTC. This sequence encodes CATRLAGGPYNEQFF.

CDR3 sequence reads: CASSSSDTFSNQPQHF. In DNA form, the CDR3 reads TGTGCCAGCAGCTCTTCGGACACATTTAGCAATCAGCCCCAGCATTTT. The rearrangement joins TRBV28 to TRBJ1-5, with D perhaps matching TRBD1 (5 bases). V was pared by 6 bases and J by 0 bases, with 15 bases between. There are 16 residues in the CDR3. Germline V gene data show CDR1 as MDHEN and CDR2 as SYDVKM.

This clone has at least ten counts. V usage is TRBV2 and J usage is TRBJ2-7, with 7 bases matching TRBD1. The CDR3 spans 14 residues. After removal of 8 bases from V and 0 bases from J, the junction contained 7 bases not matched to a gene. The germline V gene has CDR1 SNHLY and CDR2 FYNNEI. CDR3 sequence (DNA): TGTGCCAGCTTACGGGACAGTAGCTCCTACGAGCAGTACTTC. As protein: CASLRDSSSYEQYF.

The rearrangement uses TRBV18 and TRBJ2-7, with 8 bases fitting TRBD2. The CDR3 is made up of 16 amino acids. The junction had 8 bases not matched to a gene; V was cut back by 4 bases and J by 0 bases. Germline CDR1 is KGHSH and CDR2 is LQKENI. CDR3 in DNA: TGTGCCAGCTCACGCGTTAGCGGGGACGGCTCCTACGAGCAGTACTTC. It specifies CASSRVSGDGSYEQYF.

CDR3 sequence (DNA): TGTGCCAGCAGCTTAACCGGGACCGGGGAGCTGTTTTTT. Its protein product is CASSLTGTGELFF. The rearrangement joins TRBV7-9 to TRBJ2-2; D is undetermined. CDR1 and CDR2 (germline): SEHNR, FQNEAQ (reference sequence). V was pared by 2 bases and J by 5 bases, with 6 bases between. The CDR3 contains 13 residues.

The rearrangement joins TRBV12-3 or TRBV12-4 to TRBJ2-7; the D is unclear. This CDR3 spans 13 amino acids. V gave up 10 bases and J gave up 2 bases, with 15 bases separating them. The CDR3 loop reads CATSPGQTYEQYF. CDR3 coding DNA: TGTGCCACCAGCCCAGGTCAGACCTACGAGCAGTACTTC.

V is TRBV6-5 and J is TRBJ1-2; 8 nucleotides align to TRBD1. CDR1 is MNHEY and CDR2 is SVGAGI in the germline V gene. The length of the CDR3 is 14 residues. Trimming took 5 bases from V and 7 from J; bases not matched to a gene: 9. The CDR3 spells CASSITGQGLGYTF. The DNA of the CDR3 is TGTGCCAGCAGTATTACAGGACAGGGTCTTGGCTACACCTTC.

V gene TRBV5-1 combines with J gene TRBJ2-7; 10 nucleotides match TRBD1. There are 16 residues in the CDR3. CDR1 SGHRS and CDR2 YFSETQ come from the germline V gene. Trimming took 4 bases from V and 5 from J; bases not matched to a gene: 12. The CDR3 nucleotides are TGCGCCAGCAGCACCAGACAGGGGGCGAGGGGGGACGAGCAGTACTTC. Translation: CASSTRQGARGDEQYF.

The chain employs TRBV29-1 and TRBJ1-3, with a possible D match to TRBD1 (5 bases). Germline CDR1 and CDR2: SQVTM and ANQGSEA. V gave up 4 bases and J gave up 0 bases, with 10 bases separating them. This CDR3 spans 14 amino acids. The CDR3 spells CSVVLQDSGNTIYF. The CDR3 DNA reads TGCAGCGTTGTCTTACAGGACTCTGGAAACACCATATATTTT.

This rearrangement joins TRBV19 to TRBJ1-3, with 8 bases lining up with TRBD1. CDR1 is LNHDA, CDR2 SQIVND, per germline (reference sequence). V lost 7 bases to trimming and J lost 3 bases; unmatched junction nucleotides: 5. This CDR3 is built from 14 residues. This CDR3 reads CASKTGAGGNTIYF. DNA of the CDR3: TGTGCCAGTAAGACAGGGGCAGGTGGAAACACCATATATTTT.

The J gene is TRBJ2-1, the V gene TRBV10-2; TRBD2 aligns across 16 bases. The V segment lost 4 bases and the J segment 2 bases; nucleotides outside the gene matches: 11. There are 20 residues in the CDR3. Looked up from germline, CDR1 is WSHSY and CDR2 is SAAADI. CDR3 sequence (DNA): TGCGCCAGCAGTGCTACCGGGACTAGCGGGGGGGCTCGGACCTACAATGAGCAGTTCTTC. Translating gives CASSATGTSGGARTYNEQFF.

The chain couples TRBV19 to TRBJ1-5; 7 bases align to TRBD1. With 7 bases clipped from V and 4 bases from J, the junction kept 7 bases outside the gene matches. The CDR3 consists of 14 residues. The germline CDR1 and CDR2 sequences are LNHDA and SQIVND (reference sequence). The CDR3 here is CASTETGTNQPQHF. The CDR3, as DNA: TGTGCCAGTACGGAGACAGGGACAAATCAGCCCCAGCATTTT.